The clone carrying this T cell receptor beta chain has ten or more counts. What it binds is unknown. The source of the sample is a study of glioma-infiltrating T cells. V lost 7 bases to trimming and J lost 5 bases, with 21 bases between them. The CDR3 covers 15 residues. Per germline, CDR1 ENHRY and CDR2 SYGVKD. Using RNA template, CDR3s of TCR alpha and beta were amplified with iRepertoire arm-PCR. Tissue mRNA or PBMC total RNA, roughly 100-400 ng, went into one-step reverse transcription and amplification. TCRdb processed the multiplex PCR reads anew with MiXCR; each CDR3 protein has one entry. The sample lists 150,000 to 200,000 distinct CDR3 sequences; 32% were seen once. Overall study findings and caveats: Tissue and blood shared very few CDR3 sequences. Non-neoplastic patients had below-expected tissue-blood divergence, while all gliomas exceeded expectation.

The chain combines TRBV10-3 with TRBJ2-7; TRBD1 is a possible D gene (7 bases). Sequences were obtained from glioma tissue, nonneoplastic brain tissue, or PBMCs (not recorded which). The clonotype comes from a human donor with low-grade glioma or glioblastoma, undergoing nonglioma brain surgery, or in good health (not recorded which). The DNA for the CDR3 is TGTGCCATCACGCGGGAAGACAGGGATACCCACGAGCAGTACTTC. It codes for CAITREDRDTHEQYF.